These 32 T cell receptor beta chains originate from one sample sequenced in a study of blood T cell repertoires in COVID-19. The table came from immunoSEQ multiplex PCR; TCRdb's copy has only in-frame clones and leaves some out. The sample lists about 46,000 clones; 84% were seen once. The sample was peripheral blood. Receptor source: a man aged 55 to 70 with acute or convalescent COVID-19.

V and J are TRBV29-1 and TRBJ1-2; 11 bases map to TRBD1. Unmatched junction bases numbered 2, after V lost 4 bases and J lost 4 bases. Per the germline V gene, CDR1 is SQVTM and CDR2 is ANQGSEA. The CDR3 covers 13 residues. CDR3 in DNA: TGCAGCGTTGGGGGACAGGGGGTCTATGGCTACACCTTC. Translated, it gives CSVGGQGVYGYTF.

The chain joins TRBV6-5 to TRBJ2-5; 7 bases fit TRBD2. Germline V gives CDR1 MNHEY, CDR2 SVGAGI. J lost 0 bases, V lost 2 bases, and 3 bases had no gene match. The length of the CDR3 is 15 residues. The CDR3 here is CASSYRDYYQETQYF. DNA of the CDR3: TGTGCCAGCAGTTACCGGGACTACTACCAAGAGACCCAGTACTTC.

The chain carries TRBV6-5 and TRBJ2-2; 7 bases align to TRBD1. V gave up 3 bases and J gave up 5 bases; unmatched junction bases: 6. Germline V lookup: CDR1 MNHEY, CDR2 SVGAGI. CDR3 length: 15 residues. CDR3 residues: CASSYRDSRTGELFF. The CDR3 DNA reads as TGTGCCAGCAGTTATAGGGACAGCCGTACCGGGGAGCTGTTTTTT.

This clone came up a few times. The chain joins TRBV4-1 to TRBJ1-2; D gene uncertain. Trimming took 1 base from V and 3 from J, leaving 15 bases between them. The CDR3 is 16 amino acids. Germline-derived CDR1 and CDR2 are MGHRA and YSYEKL. The DNA for the CDR3 is TGCGCCAGCAGCCAAGGAAGCGGCACGGGCTACTATGGCTACACCTTC. It encodes CASSQGSGTGYYGYTF.

The chain carries TRBV6-2 or TRBV6-3 and TRBJ1-2; TRBD1 aligns across 7 bases. The CDR3 is 14 amino acids. Germline trimming cut 2 bases from V and 2 bases from J; bases unmatched to any gene: 2. The V gene's germline CDR1 is MNHEY and CDR2 SVGEGT. Here the CDR3 reads CASSYKGANYGYTF. The CDR3 region has the DNA TGTGCCAGCAGTTACAAGGGGGCGAACTATGGCTACACCTTC.

V gene TRBV12-3 or TRBV12-4 combines with J gene TRBJ2-7; a weak D match, TRBD1 (5 bases). Trimming left V 6 bases short and J 6 bases short, with 15 bases between. CDR3 size: 13 residues. The CDR3 sequence: CASRQTGTGEQYF. The CDR3 bases are TGTGCCAGCAGGCAAACAGGAACTGGCGAGCAGTACTTC.

In this sample, this clone turned up a few times. This chain uses TRBV30 with TRBJ1-1; the match to TRBD1 covers 7 bases. With 5 bases clipped from V and 4 bases from J, the junction kept 4 bases outside the gene matches. There are 12 residues in the CDR3. CDR1 is GTSNPN and CDR2 is SVGIG in the germline V gene (reference sequence). In DNA form, the CDR3 reads TGTGCCTGGGCACAGGGGCGCACTGAAGCTTTCTTT. It is translated as CAWAQGRTEAFF.

This clone has a single count. DNA of the CDR3: TGTGCCAGCGGGGGGGACGGAACCTACAATGAGCAGTTCTTC. As protein: CASGGDGTYNEQFF. The chain recombines TRBV27 with TRBJ2-1; 7 bases match TRBD2. In germline, CDR1 is MNHEY, CDR2 SMNVEV (reference sequence). The length of the CDR3 is 14 residues. The junction had 6 bases not matched to a gene; V was cut back by 8 bases and J by 2 bases.

The rearrangement joins TRBV10-2 to TRBJ1-5; D gene unclear. The V and J ends lost 0 bases and 4 bases respectively, with 4 bases between them. The CDR3 extends over 13 amino acids. CDR1 is WSHSY, CDR2 SAAADI, per germline. The CDR3, as DNA: TGCGCCAGCAGTGAGTCCCATAATCAGCCCCAGCATTTT. This codes for CASSESHNQPQHF.

The J gene is TRBJ2-2, the V gene TRBV5-1, with 10 bases matching TRBD1. The length of the CDR3 is 16 residues. V was pared by 4 bases and J by 6 bases, with 9 bases of the junction left unmatched. Germline CDR1 reads SGHRS; CDR2 reads YFSETQ. CDR3 residues: CASSPRGTGDPGELFF. The CDR3 DNA reads TGCGCCAGCAGCCCCAGGGGGACAGGGGACCCCGGGGAGCTGTTTTTT.

The chain has TRBV19 and TRBJ1-5; 8 bases line up with TRBD1. Germline V gene lookup returns CDR1 LNHDA and CDR2 SQIVND (reference sequence). V lost 5 bases, J lost 4 bases, and 13 bases stayed unmatched. This CDR3 has 17 residues. The CDR3 DNA reads TGTGCCAGTAGTCCCTCAGGACAGGGTGGTCGTAATCAGCCCCAGCATTTT. Residues: CASSPSGQGGRNQPQHF.

The chain is built from TRBV28 and TRBJ2-1; the D is unclear. The CDR3 covers 14 residues. Between the trimmed V and J ends, which lost 7 bases and 1 base, there was a span of 11 bases. Germline V CDR1 and CDR2: MDHEN, SYDVKM. The CDR3 DNA is TGTGCCAGCATTCGTGAGTCTTCCTACAATGAGCAGTTCTTC. Translating gives CASIRESSYNEQFF.

The chain uses TRBV11-2 and TRBJ2-1; TRBD2 aligns across 10 bases. Germline V gives CDR1 SGHAT, CDR2 FQNNGV. The J segment lost 7 bases and the V segment lost 3 bases, leaving 12 bases of the junction unmatched. This CDR3 contains 17 residues. The CDR3 loop reads CASSLISGGYSRNEQFF. DNA for the CDR3: TGTGCCAGCAGCTTGATTAGCGGGGGGTATTCTAGAAATGAGCAGTTCTTC.

The chain couples TRBV18 to TRBJ2-5, with D hard to call. Between the trimmed V and J ends, which lost 0 bases and 1 base, there was a span of 12 bases. CDR1 is KGHSH and CDR2 is LQKENI in the germline V gene. The CDR3 loop spans 16 amino acids. CDR3 sequence (DNA): TGTGCCAGCTCACCACCGTCGTGGGTAGCCCAAGAGACCCAGTACTTC. Protein sequence: CASSPPSWVAQETQYF.

CDR3 DNA: TGTGCCTGGGACCGTTTGCTAGGTGAAGCTTTCTTT. It is translated as CAWDRLLGEAFF. The chain recombines TRBV30 with TRBJ1-1; D not resolved. The length of the CDR3 is 12 residues. Trimming removed 5 bases at V and 7 bases at J, with 14 bases between. From germline, CDR1 is GTSNPN and CDR2 SVGIG (reference sequence). Based on the CDR3 plus reference TRBV30 and TRBJ1-1, the full variable domain is SQTIHQWPATLVQPVGSPLSLECTVEGTSNPNLYWYRQAAGRGLQLLFYSVGIGQISSEVPQNLSASRPQDRQFILSSKKLLLSDSGFYLCAWDRLLGEAFFGQGTRLTVV.

The V gene is TRBV14, the J gene TRBJ1-1; possibly TRBD1 for D (6 bases). This CDR3 is built from 13 residues. The V gene's germline CDR1 is SGHDN and CDR2 FVKESK. V was cut by 1 base and J by 6 bases, with 9 bases left in between. CDR3 DNA: TGTGCCAGCAGCCAAGGAAACAGGGCTGAAGCTTTCTTT. Protein: CASSQGNRAEAFF.

The chain employs TRBV9 and TRBJ1-3; D gene uncertain. Trimming shortened V by 2 bases and J by 0 bases, and 3 bases separated the two germline ends. CDR3 length: 13 residues. From germline, CDR1 is SGDLS and CDR2 YYNGEE. The CDR3: CASSVSSGNTIYF. As DNA, the CDR3 is TGTGCCAGCAGCGTCTCCTCTGGAAACACCATATATTTT.

CDR3 in DNA: TGTGCCAGCAGTTCCTTAGGACAGGGGATATACGAGCAGTACTTC. It yields the protein CASSSLGQGIYEQYF. The rearrangement joins TRBV27 to TRBJ2-7, with 9 bases lining up with TRBD1. V dropped 4 bases and J dropped 4; count of bases not matched to a gene: 8. This CDR3 has 15 amino acids. Germline V gene sequence: CDR1 MNHEY, CDR2 SMNVEV (reference sequence).

V and J are TRBV7-8 and TRBJ2-3; 8 nucleotides line up with TRBD1. The CDR3 is 17 amino acids. The germline gives CDR1 SGHVS, CDR2 FQNEAQ. The V gene end was trimmed by 3 bases and the J gene end by 0 bases; junction bases not matched to a gene: 8. CDR3 DNA: TGTGCCAGCAGCTTCAGGGGGCGCGTATGGAGCACAGATACGCAGTATTTT. This sequence encodes CASSFRGRVWSTDTQYF.

V usage is TRBV18 and J usage is TRBJ1-6; D is ambiguous. The length of the CDR3 is 12 residues. From germline, CDR1 is KGHSH and CDR2 LQKENI. The V and J ends lost 3 bases and 8 bases respectively, with 5 bases between them. CDR3 bases: TGTGCCAGCTCACCCCCTGATTCACCCCTCCACTTT. Translating gives CASSPPDSPLHF.

The chain has TRBV18 and TRBJ1-5, with TRBD1 matching over 10 bases. The CDR3 is 14 amino acids. The germline V gene has CDR1 KGHSH and CDR2 LQKENI. J lost 7 bases, V lost 3 bases, and 3 bases had no gene match. The CDR3 spells CASSPGQGRQPQHF. The CDR3 DNA is TGTGCCAGCTCACCGGGACAGGGGCGCCAGCCCCAGCATTTT.

The chain joins TRBV9 to TRBJ1-1, with 10 bases matching TRBD1. Germline CDR1 is SGDLS and CDR2 is YYNGEE. V was pared by 4 bases and J by 10 bases, with 4 bases of the junction left unmatched. The CDR3 is 12 amino acids. This chain's CDR3 is CASSPGQGGAFF. The CDR3, as DNA: TGTGCCAGCAGCCCCGGACAGGGGGGAGCTTTCTTT.

The V call is TRBV11-2, the J call TRBJ2-7, with D uncertain. The CDR3 runs to 14 residues. V was pared by 2 bases and J by 0 bases, with 8 bases between. The germline gives CDR1 SGHAT, CDR2 FQNNGV. The CDR3 DNA reads as TGTGCCAGCAGCTTAATCGGAGACTCCTACGAGCAGTACTTC. Protein: CASSLIGDSYEQYF.

In its sample, this clone was seen once. The rearrangement uses TRBV24-1 and TRBJ2-3; 10 bases fit TRBD1. CDR1 is KGHDR, CDR2 SFDVKD, per germline. V shed 3 bases and J 6 bases; nucleotides not matched to a gene: 8. The CDR3 is made up of 16 amino acids. CDR3 sequence (DNA): TGTGCCACCAGTGATGGGGGGACAGGGGAGACGGATACGCAGTATTTT. It yields the protein CATSDGGTGETDTQYF.

The rearrangement joins TRBV5-1 to TRBJ1-2; 8 bases map to TRBD1. The CDR3 is 15 amino acids. V lost 1 base to trimming and J lost 6 bases; unmatched junction nucleotides: 8. CDR1 is SGHRS and CDR2 is YFSETQ in the germline V gene. This CDR3 is CASSLRGQGQDGYTF. The CDR3 DNA reads as TGCGCCAGCAGCTTGAGAGGACAGGGCCAGGATGGCTACACCTTC. The full variable domain, completed using reference TRBV5-1 and TRBJ1-2, is KAGVTQTPRYLIKTRGQQVTLSCSPISGHRSVSWYQQTPGQGLQFLFEYFSETQRNKGNFPGRFSGRQFSNSRSEMNVSTLELGDSALYLCASSLRGQGQDGYTFGSGTRLTVV.

This clone was seen a handful of times. J is TRBJ2-5 and V is TRBV4-1; TRBD2 might be the D (7 bases). Germline values: CDR1 MGHRA, CDR2 YSYEKL. The V end lost 5 bases, the J end lost 2 bases, and 18 bases lay between the germline ends. The CDR3 spans 16 residues. CDR3 coding DNA: TGCGCCAGCAGCTTCCTGGGGGCGGGGGTTCAAGAGACCCAGTACTTC. Encoded protein: CASSFLGAGVQETQYF.

The chain carries TRBV15 and TRBJ2-3; weak D call: TRBD2 (6 bases). Germline lookup yields CDR1 LNHNV and CDR2 YYDKDF (reference sequence). V was shortened by 0 bases and J by 2 bases, with 18 bases between the two germline ends. The CDR3 loop spans 18 amino acids. The CDR3 nucleotides are TGTGCCACCAGCAGAGAATCCCCCGGGGGACCCCCCACAGATACGCAGTATTTT. Its translation is CATSRESPGGPPTDTQYF.

This chain uses TRBV19 with TRBJ1-2; no reliable D call. Germline-derived CDR1 and CDR2 are LNHDA and SQIVND (reference sequence). The V end was cut by 5 bases, the J end by 4 bases, with 8 bases between. The CDR3 covers 12 residues. The CDR3 DNA reads as TGTGCCAGTAGTGGGTCGGGCTATGGCTACACCTTC. Protein sequence: CASSGSGYGYTF.

This clone was observed a single time. The chain uses TRBV10-2 and TRBJ2-1; 11 nucleotides match TRBD2. V was pared by 1 base and J by 7 bases, with 6 bases of the junction left unmatched. The length of the CDR3 is 16 residues. Germline V gene lookup returns CDR1 WSHSY and CDR2 SAAADI. CDR3 nucleotide sequence: TGCGCCAGCAGTGAGTTTACTAGCGGGGGTGTAAATGAGCAGTTCTTC. This sequence encodes CASSEFTSGGVNEQFF.

In DNA, the CDR3 is TGTGCCTGGGCACAGGGGAATAATGAAAAACTGTTTTTT. Residues: CAWAQGNNEKLFF. The chain joins TRBV30 to TRBJ1-4; the match to TRBD1 covers 7 bases. Germline V CDR1 and CDR2: GTSNPN, SVGIG (reference sequence). CDR3 length: 13 residues. J lost 4 bases, V lost 5 bases, and 4 bases had no gene match.

The chain combines TRBV18 with TRBJ2-3; 8 bases align to TRBD2. This CDR3 comprises 15 residues. J was trimmed by 4 bases and V by 1 base; bases with no gene match: 4. Looked up from germline, CDR1 is KGHSH and CDR2 is LQKENI. The CDR3 coding sequence is TGTGCCAGCTCACCACAAGCGGGGGCCTCAGATACGCAGTATTTT. This translates into CASSPQAGASDTQYF.

The chain uses TRBV10-1 and TRBJ1-1; 10 nucleotides line up with TRBD1. With 5 bases clipped from V and 4 bases from J, the junction kept 4 bases outside the gene matches. The CDR3 runs to 14 residues. Per the germline V gene, CDR1 is WNHNN and CDR2 is SYGVQD (reference sequence). CDR3 residues: CASSPGTGATEAFF. The CDR3 bases are TGCGCCAGCAGTCCCGGGACAGGGGCCACTGAAGCTTTCTTT.